The clone carrying this T cell receptor (beta chain) showed up just a few times. Antigen: not known. Using genomic DNA as the template, TCR beta VDJ and CDR3 profiling was carried out. TCRdb redid the calling of the reads with MiXCR, one entry per CDR3 protein. The table lists approximately 200,000 distinct CDR3 sequences, over 55% of them singletons. These data come from a study of CD8+CD57+ T cells in acquired aplastic anemia. The wider study: Healthy donors averaged around 10 million reads for CD4+ cells.

Study-level findings and limits: Found in both controls and patients were around 29 CD8+ CDR3 sequences. Patients did not significantly differ from controls in CD8+ Simpson's diversity.

Germline V gives CDR1 SGHAT, CDR2 FQNNGV. J lost 7 bases, V lost 5 bases, and 10 bases had no gene match. CDR3 size: 16 residues. This chain uses TRBV11-2 with TRBJ2-1; TRBD2 matches at 11 bases. Sequencing used sorted CD4+, CD8+, or CD8+CD57+ T cells (not recorded which) from PBMCs. The receptor was derived from a human donor in good health. The CDR3, as DNA: TGTGCCAGCAGCCTTACCGGGACTAGCGGCGCAAATGAGCAGTTCTTC. Residues: CASSLTGTSGANEQFF.